What follows are 25 T cell receptor beta chains derived from one specimen sequenced in a study of blood T cell repertoires in COVID-19. Some clones are missing from TCRdb's copy, which holds only in-frame ones; the method was immunoSEQ multiplex PCR. This sample carries 90,000 to 130,000 clones, 70% to 90% of them seen once, and the ten largest clones take approximately 1.5%. The sample comprised peripheral blood. The receptors shown here come from a man aged 35 to 55 with acute or convalescent COVID-19.

V usage is TRBV10-1 and J usage is TRBJ1-1, with TRBD1 matching 7 bases. The germline CDR1 and CDR2 sequences are WNHNN and SYGVQD (reference sequence). CDR3 length equals 15 residues. J lost 0 bases, V lost 11 bases, and 12 bases had no gene match. This CDR3 reads CAPTPGTAMNTEAFF. In DNA form, the CDR3 reads TGCGCCCCAACTCCCGGGACAGCCATGAACACTGAAGCTTTCTTT.

The CDR3, as DNA: TGTGCCAGCAGCCACACTCAGGGGACAGGAGCTTACACCGGGGAGCTGTTTTTT. Protein sequence: CASSHTQGTGAYTGELFF. This chain uses TRBV7-6 with TRBJ2-2; 8 bases map to TRBD1. The V gene's germline CDR1 is SGHVS and CDR2 FNYEAQ. V lost 5 bases, J lost 3 bases, and 14 bases stayed unmatched. This CDR3 is 18 amino acids long. Full variable domain (remainder filled in from reference TRBV7-6 and TRBJ2-2): GAGVSQSPRYKVTKRGQDVALRCDPISGHVSLYWYRQALGQGPEFLTYFNYEAQQDKSGLPNDRFSAERPEGSISTLTIQRTEQRDSAMYRCASSHTQGTGAYTGELFFGEGSRLTVL.

The chain is built from TRBV4-2 and TRBJ2-3; no reliable D call. Per the germline V gene, CDR1 is LGHNA and CDR2 is YNFKEQ. V was trimmed by 1 base and J by 2 bases, leaving 7 bases between them. The CDR3 is 14 amino acids. Here the CDR3 reads CASSQVEVTDTQYF. The CDR3 DNA reads TGTGCCAGCAGCCAAGTCGAGGTCACAGATACGCAGTATTTT.

For this clone: Other DNA sequences from this sample encode an identical CDR3 as well. The rearrangement joins TRBV7-3 to TRBJ1-6; D call uncertain. V lost 3 bases and J lost 6, with 9 bases in between. CDR3 length: 14 residues. Germline V lookup: CDR1 SGHTA, CDR2 FQGTGA. The DNA for the CDR3 is TGTGCCAGCAGCTTGGCAGGCCCTAATTCACCCCTCCACTTT. Its translation is CASSLAGPNSPLHF.

This chain connects TRBV5-1 to TRBJ2-1; TRBD1 matches at 10 bases. The germline V gene encodes CDR1 SGHRS and CDR2 YFSETQ. The CDR3 length is 16 residues. Trimming took 0 bases from V and 7 from J; bases not matched to a gene: 7. The CDR3 is CASSLGTGGRGNEQFF. The CDR3 DNA reads TGCGCCAGCAGCTTGGGGACAGGGGGTCGAGGAAATGAGCAGTTCTTC.

The chain carries TRBV2 and TRBJ2-1; TRBD2 aligns across 7 bases. The CDR3 has 16 amino acids. J lost 2 bases, V lost 5 bases, and 9 bases had no gene match. Germline V lookup: CDR1 SNHLY, CDR2 FYNNEI. CDR3 region: CASSTPGLAAYNEQFF. Here the CDR3 DNA reads TGTGCCAGCAGTACCCCGGGGCTAGCGGCCTACAATGAGCAGTTCTTC.

The chain links TRBV9 to TRBJ2-5; tentatively, D is TRBD2 (6 bases). The germline CDR1 and CDR2 sequences are SGDLS and YYNGEE. V was cut by 3 bases and J by 5 bases, with 17 bases left in between. CDR3 length equals 15 residues. CDR3: CASSAAPSRGETQYF. Here the CDR3 DNA reads TGTGCCAGCAGCGCAGCCCCCTCCCGGGGGGAGACCCAGTACTTC.

The V call is TRBV10-2, the J call TRBJ1-5; D remains ambiguous. Deletions cut 3 bases from V and 2 bases from J, with 11 bases between. This CDR3 contains 15 residues. Germline lookup yields CDR1 WSHSY and CDR2 SAAADI. The CDR3 sequence: CASSDWVRGNQPQHF. DNA of the CDR3: TGCGCCAGCAGTGACTGGGTCCGGGGCAATCAGCCCCAGCATTTT.

This rearrangement joins TRBV7-8 to TRBJ2-5, with TRBD2 matching 7 bases. V shed 5 bases, J shed 5 bases, and the junction held 5 bases outside the gene matches. The CDR3 spans 13 residues. CDR1 and CDR2 (germline): SGHVS, FQNEAQ. In nucleotides, the CDR3 is TGTGCCAGCAGCGGGCTGGGGGGGGAGACCCAGTACTTC. This encodes CASSGLGGETQYF. The variable domain in full, with the rest retrieved from reference TRBV7-8 and TRBJ2-5, is GAGVSQSPRYKVAKRGQDVALRCDPISGHVSLFWYQQALGQGPEFLTYFQNEAQLDKSGLPSDRFFAERPEGSVSTLKIQRTQQEDSAVYLCASSGLGGETQYFGPGTRLLVL.

The V call is TRBV6-5, the J call TRBJ1-6; 8 bases match TRBD1. The germline V gene has CDR1 MNHEY and CDR2 SVGAGI. Germline trimming cut 6 bases from V and 7 bases from J; bases unmatched to any gene: 5. This CDR3 comprises 14 residues. CDR3 sequence: CASSGTGGNSPLHF. CDR3 sequence (DNA): TGTGCCAGCAGCGGTACAGGGGGGAATTCACCCCTCCACTTT.

V usage is TRBV18 and J usage is TRBJ2-4; the D gene is possibly TRBD1 (6 bases). The CDR3 runs 15 residues. CDR1 is KGHSH, CDR2 LQKENI, per germline. V was clipped by 1 base and J by 6 bases, with 13 bases between them. The CDR3 protein is CASSPQSTGTNIQYF. The CDR3, as DNA: TGTGCCAGCTCACCACAGTCTACAGGGACAAACATTCAGTACTTC.

The chain couples TRBV7-3 to TRBJ2-3, with D tentatively TRBD2 (6 bases). Trimming shortened V by 7 bases and J by 1 base, and 12 bases separated the two germline ends. The germline V gene encodes CDR1 SGHTA and CDR2 FQGTGA. There are 14 residues in the CDR3. The CDR3 loop is CASTAGYGTDTQYF. DNA for the CDR3: TGTGCCAGCACCGCGGGGTATGGCACAGATACGCAGTATTTT.

The V and J genes are TRBV5-1 and TRBJ2-2, with TRBD2 matching over 11 bases. V shed 0 bases and J 5 bases; nucleotides not matched to a gene: 0. The CDR3 contains 15 residues. Germline-derived CDR1 and CDR2 are SGHRS and YFSETQ. CDR3 sequence: CASSLGLAGTGELFF. The DNA for the CDR3 is TGCGCCAGCAGCTTGGGACTAGCGGGGACCGGGGAGCTGTTTTTT.

This clone has more than one count but fewer than ten. The chain combines TRBV28 with TRBJ2-1, with D perhaps matching TRBD1 (6 bases). CDR3 length: 12 amino acids. Germline V gene sequence: CDR1 MDHEN, CDR2 SYDVKM. With 4 bases removed from V and 10 bases from J, the gap between germline ends came to 11 bases. CDR3 residues: CASSSGHIEQFF. The CDR3 coding sequence is TGTGCCAGCAGTTCGGGACATATCGAGCAGTTCTTC.

The chain uses TRBV25-1 and TRBJ1-2; 7 bases are a match to TRBD1. Trimming took 5 bases from V and 3 from J; bases not matched to a gene: 6. The CDR3 is 14 amino acids. Germline CDR1 reads MGHDK; CDR2 reads SYGVNS. The CDR3 protein is CASSLTGVDYGYTF. CDR3 coding DNA: TGTGCCAGCAGTCTCACAGGGGTCGACTATGGCTACACCTTC.

The chain has TRBV6-2 or TRBV6-3 and TRBJ2-1, with 10 bases matching TRBD2. V was clipped by 7 bases and J by 12 bases; unmatched bases: 24. Germline V lookup: CDR1 MNHEY, CDR2 SVGEGT. CDR3 length: 18 residues. CDR3 bases: TGTGCCAGCAACCCAGGGCGGCCTAGCGGGGGAGAAGGAAAGGGGCAGTTCTTC. Translated: CASNPGRPSGGEGKGQFF.

The CDR3: CASRVGGNSPLHF. As DNA, the CDR3 is TGCGCCAGCAGAGTCGGGGGGAATTCACCCCTCCACTTT. The chain recombines TRBV10-2 with TRBJ1-6, with D possibly being TRBD1 (5 bases). Deletions cut 6 bases from V and 7 bases from J, with 10 bases between. This CDR3 is 13 amino acids long. Per the germline V gene, CDR1 is WSHSY and CDR2 is SAAADI.

The V gene is TRBV28, the J gene TRBJ1-2; D gene unclear. Germline CDR1 is MDHEN and CDR2 is SYDVKM. Trimming pared 4 bases from V and 6 bases from J, leaving 9 bases between. The CDR3 loop spans 12 amino acids. In DNA, the CDR3 is TGTGCCAGCAGTTCCTCGACACATGGCTACACCTTC. It specifies CASSSSTHGYTF.

This clone was observed once. The chain joins TRBV3-1 (or the pseudogene TRBV3-2) to TRBJ1-6; D possibly corresponds to TRBD1 (5 bases). The CDR3 runs to 14 residues. Germline V gene data show CDR1 as LGHDT and CDR2 as YNNKEL (reference sequence). V was pared by 1 base and J by 7 bases, with 8 bases between. CDR3 DNA sequence: TGTGCCAGCAGCCAAGGGACACAGAATTCACCCCTCCACTTT. Amino acid sequence: CASSQGTQNSPLHF.

The CDR3 region has the DNA TGCGCCAGCAGCCCTCATCCCGGGACAGGGGATCACTATGGCTACACCTTC. This encodes CASSPHPGTGDHYGYTF. J is TRBJ1-2 and V is TRBV4-1; 10 nucleotides line up with TRBD1. Germline CDR1 MGHRA, CDR2 YSYEKL. V lost 4 bases and J lost 3; bases outside the gene matches: 11. This CDR3 comprises 17 residues.

The rearrangement joins TRBV12-3 or TRBV12-4 to TRBJ2-1; unclear D gene. The CDR3 totals 12 residues. The V end was cut by 5 bases, the J end by 8 bases, with 10 bases between. The DNA of the CDR3 is TGTGCCAGCAGTCCCGGTACGGATGAGCAGTTCTTC. This encodes CASSPGTDEQFF.

This chain connects TRBV4-3 to TRBJ2-2, with D tentatively TRBD1 (6 bases). This CDR3 region has 16 residues. Per germline, CDR1 LGHNA and CDR2 YSLEER. Between the trimmed V and J ends, which lost 1 base and 3 bases, there was a span of 12 bases. The CDR3 coding sequence is TGCGCCAGCAGCCAAGGGACAGCGATCTACACCGGGGAGCTGTTTTTT. Amino acids: CASSQGTAIYTGELFF.

V usage is TRBV18 and J usage is TRBJ2-5, with TRBD1 matching over 9 bases. The germline V gene encodes CDR1 KGHSH and CDR2 LQKENI. V dropped 5 bases and J dropped 2; count of bases not matched to a gene: 6. The CDR3 is 15 amino acids. CDR3 protein: CASSAGTGRQETQYF. CDR3 sequence (DNA): TGTGCCAGCTCAGCCGGGACAGGGCGGCAAGAGACCCAGTACTTC.

The chain combines TRBV5-1 with TRBJ1-3; D is undetermined. Germline V gives CDR1 SGHRS, CDR2 YFSETQ. There are 14 residues in the CDR3. Trimming cost V 4 bases and J 0 bases, with 8 bases left between them. CDR3 nucleotide sequence: TGCGCCAGCAGCCCACAGAGCTCTGGAAACACCATATATTTT. Translation gives CASSPQSSGNTIYF.

The V and J genes are TRBV6-5 and TRBJ2-1; tentative D call: TRBD2 (5 bases). The CDR3 spans 14 residues. Germline assignment: CDR1 MNHEY and CDR2 SVGAGI. Trimming removed 2 bases from V and 3 bases from J, with 8 bases in between. Here the CDR3 reads CASSYEAGYNEQFF. The CDR3 DNA reads TGTGCCAGCAGTTACGAGGCGGGCTACAATGAGCAGTTCTTC.